A selection of T cell receptor beta chains follows, all from one sample in a study of preoperative IRX-2 immunotherapy in early breast cancer. Data came from immunoSEQ multiplex PCR; TCRdb stores just in-frame clones and leaves some out. The table has about 98,000 clones, more than 80% seen once. Here the sequenced sample was tumor tissue, taken after IRX-2 immunotherapy. Receptors were obtained from a human donor with breast cancer. The CDR3 runs from the conserved cysteine through the conserved F or W. The order of the fields is J gene, D gene, clone size, V gene, CDR3 DNA, CDR3 protein. The D gene is left open where the match is weak. The size entry is marked missing in some rows and otherwise reads once, few, many or a size class.

TRBJ2-1 | NA | NA | TRBV7-6 | TGTGCCAGCAGCTTGCGGACAACGTACAATGAGCAGTTCTTC | CASSLRTTYNEQFF
TRBJ1-6 | NA | NA | TRBV6-8 | TGTGCCAGCAGTCGCGGGAATTCACCCCTCCACTTT | CASSRGNSPLHF
TRBJ1-1 | NA | once | TRBV18 | TGTGCCAGCTCACCCGCAGGACAGATGAACACTGAAGCTTTCTTT | CASSPAGQMNTEAFF
TRBJ1-1 | NA | NA | TRBV10-1 | TGCGCCAGCAGTGCAGGCCCGAACACTGAAGCTTTCTTT | CASSAGPNTEAFF
TRBJ2-2 | NA | NA | TRBV10-2 | TGCGCCAGCAGTGAGGTTGGGGGGTCAGGCACCGGGGAGCTGTTTTTT | CASSEVGGSGTGELFF
TRBJ1-2 | NA | NA | TRBV5-1 | TGCGCCAGCAGCTTGGATTCGAGGGACGTCTATGGCTACACCTTC | CASSLDSRDVYGYTF
TRBJ2-1 | TRBD1 | few | TRBV18 | TGTGCCAGCTCACCGGGACAGGGAAATGAGCAGTTCTTC | CASSPGQGNEQFF
TRBJ2-3 | TRBD2 | once | TRBV5-1 | TGCGCCAGCAGCGCACTAGCGGTCACAGATACGCAGTATTTT | CASSALAVTDTQYF
TRBJ2-1 | NA | NA | TRBV30 | TGTGCCTGGAGTCGCCCAGCGGGTCATGAGCAGTTCTTC | CAWSRPAGHEQFF
TRBJ2-5 | TRBD1 | NA | TRBV29-1 | TGCAGCTACATTAGACAGGGGGACGAGACCCAGTACTTC | CSYIRQGDETQYF
TRBJ2-5 | NA | NA | TRBV15 | TGTGCCACCAGCAGGTCCCGGGGAGCGGCTCAAGAGACCCAGTACTTC | CATSRSRGAAQETQYF
TRBJ1-2 | NA | NA | TRBV28 | TGTGCCAGCAGCCCGGGACGGAGAGGCTATGGCTACACCTTC | CASSPGRRGYGYTF
TRBJ1-5 | TRBD1 | NA | TRBV6-8 | TGTGCCAGCCGCGGGACAGGTAATCAGCCCCAGCATTTT | CASRGTGNQPQHF
TRBJ2-2 | NA | NA | TRBV7-1 | TGTGCCAGCAGTCACGATGGGAGTAACACCGGGGAGCTGTTTTTT | CASSHDGSNTGELFF
TRBJ2-1 | TRBD2 | NA | TRBV28 | TGTGCCAGCAGTATACTTACTAGCGGGGGGGCCAAGAATGAGCAGTTCTTC | CASSILTSGGAKNEQFF
TRBJ1-2 | NA | NA | TRBV18 | TGTGCCAGCTCAGCAGAAGTTCGGGGCTATGGCTACACCTTC | CASSAEVRGYGYTF